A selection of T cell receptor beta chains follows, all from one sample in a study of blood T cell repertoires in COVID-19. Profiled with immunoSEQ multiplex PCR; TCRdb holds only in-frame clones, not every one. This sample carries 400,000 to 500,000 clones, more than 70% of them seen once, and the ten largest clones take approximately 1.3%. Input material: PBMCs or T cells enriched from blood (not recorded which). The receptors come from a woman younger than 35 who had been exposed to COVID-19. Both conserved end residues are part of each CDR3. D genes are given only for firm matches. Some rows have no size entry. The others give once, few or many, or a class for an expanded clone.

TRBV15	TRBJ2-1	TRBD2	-	TGTGCCACCAGCAGGCGGGGGGGCGGGAGCAATGAGCAGTTCTTC	CATSRRGGGSNEQFF
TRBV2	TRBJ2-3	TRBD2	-	TGTGCCAGCAGACTGGCTAGCGGGAGCACAGATACGCAGTATTTT	CASRLASGSTDTQYF
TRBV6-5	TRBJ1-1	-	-	TGTGCCAGCGGGCAGGGTCTGAACACTGAAGCTTTCTTT	CASGQGLNTEAFF
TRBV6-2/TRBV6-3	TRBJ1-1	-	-	TGTGCCAGCAGTTACTCGGGTCTAGGACAGCTTAAAACCGAAGCTTTCTTT	CASSYSGLGQLKTEAFF
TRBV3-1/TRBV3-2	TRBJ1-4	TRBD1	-	TGTGCCAGCAGCCAAGATCCCCCGGACAGGGGAAATGAAAAACTGTTTTTT	CASSQDPPDRGNEKLFF
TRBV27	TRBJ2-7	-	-	TGTGCCAGCAGTTTCGGCAGGGTCAATTACGAGCAGTACTTC	CASSFGRVNYEQYF
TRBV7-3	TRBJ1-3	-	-	TGTGCCAGCAGCTCACAGGGCGAGAGAAACACCATATATTTT	CASSSQGERNTIYF
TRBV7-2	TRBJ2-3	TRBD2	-	TGTGCCAGCAGCGAACTACTAGCGGGAGTTGCAGATACGCAGTATTTT	CASSELLAGVADTQYF
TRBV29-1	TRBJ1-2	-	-	TGCAGCGTTGATAAGGGGAACTATGGCTACACCTTC	CSVDKGNYGYTF
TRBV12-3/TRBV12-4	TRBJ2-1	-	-	TGTGCCAGCAGTTCCCACTCGGGGAATGAGCAGTTCTTC	CASSSHSGNEQFF
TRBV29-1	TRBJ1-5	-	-	TGCAGCGTTGGGGGGACACCTAATCAGCCCCAGCATTTT	CSVGGTPNQPQHF
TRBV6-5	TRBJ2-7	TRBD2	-	TGTGCCAGCAGTTATGGCGGGGGGGCCCTGGGGTACGAGCAGTACTTC	CASSYGGGALGYEQYF
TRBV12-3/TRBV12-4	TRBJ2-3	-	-	TGTGCCAGCAGTCTGGGGGGGCCAGATACGCAGTATTTT	CASSLGGPDTQYF
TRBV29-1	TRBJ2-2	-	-	TGCAGCGTTGATCGGTACACCGGGGAGCTGTTTTTT	CSVDRYTGELFF
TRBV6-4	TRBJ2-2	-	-	TGTGCCAGCAGTCGCAGTCGGGCCGGGGAGCTGTTTTTT	CASSRSRAGELFF
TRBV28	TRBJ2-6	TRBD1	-	TGTGCCAGCAGTTACAGACGTAAACCGGGACAGGGAACCTCTGGGGCCAACGTCCTGACTTTC	CASSYRRKPGQGTSGANVLTF
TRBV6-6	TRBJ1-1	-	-	TGTGCCAGCAGTTATAGCATGGTGAACACTGAAGCTTTCTTT	CASSYSMVNTEAFF
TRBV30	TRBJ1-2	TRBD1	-	TGTGCCTCGCCAGGGGGCAATGGCTACACCTTC	CASPGGNGYTF
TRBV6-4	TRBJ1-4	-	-	TGTGCCAGCAGTGGGGAGGCTAATGAAAAACTGTTTTTT	CASSGEANEKLFF
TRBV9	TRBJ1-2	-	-	TGTGCCAGCAGCGTAGGGGCAGGGTTTGGCTACACCTTC	CASSVGAGFGYTF
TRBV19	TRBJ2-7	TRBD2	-	TGTGCCAGTAGTATATCGGCGGGAGGGCCCAACGAGCAGTACTTC	CASSISAGGPNEQYF
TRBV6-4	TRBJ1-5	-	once	TGTGCCAGCAGTGACCCCGGCAGGTACCAGTCGAACCCCTTTGTACATCAGCCCCAGCATTTT	CASSDPGRYQSNPFVHQPQHF
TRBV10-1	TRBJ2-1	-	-	TGCGCCAGCTCCCCCAGGCACAATGAGCAGTTCTTC	CASSPRHNEQFF
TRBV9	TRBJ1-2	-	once	TGTGCCAGCAGCGTAGCTGTAGGACAGGGCTACACCTTC	CASSVAVGQGYTF
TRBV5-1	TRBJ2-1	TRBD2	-	TGCGCCAGCAGCCCGGTAATAGCGGGAGAGGGTGAGCAGTTCTTC	CASSPVIAGEGEQFF
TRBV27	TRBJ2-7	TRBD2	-	TGTGCCAGCACCCAAATCGGACTAGCGGGAGATCCCTACGAGCAGTACTTC	CASTQIGLAGDPYEQYF
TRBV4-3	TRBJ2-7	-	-	TGCGCCAGCAGCCAAGAATGGGGGCTGTCCTACGAGCAGTATTTC	CASSQEWGLSYEQYF
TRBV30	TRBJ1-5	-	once	TGTGCCTGGAGTACCCGGACTCCGCCCCAGCATTTT	CAWSTRTPPQHF
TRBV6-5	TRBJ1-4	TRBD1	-	TGTGCCAGCAGACGGGACAGTGCAACTAATGAAAAACTGTTTTTT	CASRRDSATNEKLFF
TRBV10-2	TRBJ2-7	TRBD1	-	TGCGCCAGCCGAGGACAGGGAAACTACGAGCAGTACTTC	CASRGQGNYEQYF
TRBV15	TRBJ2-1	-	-	TGTGCCACCAGCAGACCCGGTACCGCCTACAATGAGCAGTTCTTC	CATSRPGTAYNEQFF
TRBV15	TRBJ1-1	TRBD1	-	TGTGCCACCAGCAGACGGACAGGGTGGGACACTGAAGCTTTCTTT	CATSRRTGWDTEAFF